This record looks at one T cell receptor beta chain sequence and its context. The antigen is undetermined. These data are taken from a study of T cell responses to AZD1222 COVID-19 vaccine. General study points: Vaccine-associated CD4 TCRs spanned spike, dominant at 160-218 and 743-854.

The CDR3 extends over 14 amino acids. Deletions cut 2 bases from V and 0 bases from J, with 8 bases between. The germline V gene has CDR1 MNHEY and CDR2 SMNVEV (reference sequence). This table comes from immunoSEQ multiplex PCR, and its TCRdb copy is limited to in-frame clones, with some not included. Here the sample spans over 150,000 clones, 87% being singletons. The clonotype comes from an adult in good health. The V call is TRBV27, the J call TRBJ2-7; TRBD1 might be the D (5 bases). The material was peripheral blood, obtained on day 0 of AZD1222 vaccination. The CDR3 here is CASSLAQASYEQYF. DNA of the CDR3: TGTGCCAGCAGTTTAGCACAGGCCTCCTACGAGCAGTACTTC.